This T cell receptor (beta chain) was found in a study of T cell repertoires in cytomegalovirus infection. Study summary: Recently identified HLA-C-restricted CMV epitopes were used, and well-studied HLA-B-restricted CMV epitopes were used as well. From public TCR beta signatures came an indication of both CMV infection and matching HLA type. Study-level results: Adding up the frequency of public TCR beta families identified people who carried CMV plus the relevant HLA. Clonotypes of TCR beta that were HLA-C-restricted and CMV-specific dominated the ex vivo response.

MiXCR, run by TCRdb on the reads, gives a single entry per CDR3 protein. The sample consists of 250,000 to 300,000 distinct CDR3 sequences, roughly a fifth of them appearing once. In regard to this clonotype: What it binds is unknown.

The sequences come from cultured PBMCs, collected from culture after CMV antigen stimulation. The sequence was collected from a human donor in good health (CMV status not recorded). Some clones in this sample may be carry-over from other donors' samples.

The CDR3 sequence: CASSLGNRLQSSYNEQFF. The CDR3 DNA reads as TGTGCCAGCAGCTTAGGGAATAGACTCCAGAGCTCCTACAATGAGCAGTTCTTC. The rearrangement uses TRBV11-3 and TRBJ2-1, with D unresolved. The ends were cut back, 1 base at V and 0 bases at J, with 16 bases in the middle. This CDR3 contains 18 residues. CDR1 and CDR2 (germline): SGHNT, YENEEA.